In its sample, the clone carrying this TCR beta chain was seen once. The entry originates in a study of T cell responses to AZD1222 COVID-19 vaccine. Germline CDR1 and CDR2: MDHEN and SYDVKM. This CDR3 has 16 residues. V lost 4 bases and J lost 2, with 15 bases in between. Data came from immunoSEQ multiplex PCR; TCRdb stores just in-frame clones and leaves some out. The table lists over 100,000 clones, around 91% of them singletons, with approximately 19% in the top ten. The starting material was peripheral blood, obtained on day 0 of AZD1222 vaccination. The chain carries TRBV28 and TRBJ1-3; unclear D gene. The clonotype comes from an adult in good health. CDR3 residues: CASSSPQVSAGNTIYF. The CDR3 region has the DNA TGTGCCAGCAGTTCTCCCCAAGTTTCAGCTGGAAACACCATATATTTT.